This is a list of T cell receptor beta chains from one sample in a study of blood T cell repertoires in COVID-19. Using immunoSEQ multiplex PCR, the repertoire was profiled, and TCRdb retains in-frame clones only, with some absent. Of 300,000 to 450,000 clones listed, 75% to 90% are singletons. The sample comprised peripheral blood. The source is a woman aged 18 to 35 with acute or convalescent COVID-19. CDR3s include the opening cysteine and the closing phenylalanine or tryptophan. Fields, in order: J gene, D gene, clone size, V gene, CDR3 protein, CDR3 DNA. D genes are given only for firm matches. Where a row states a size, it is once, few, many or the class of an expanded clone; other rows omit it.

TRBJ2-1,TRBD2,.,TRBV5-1,CASSLELLAGSLNEQFF,TGCGCCAGCAGCTTGGAGCTACTAGCGGGAAGTCTCAATGAGCAGTTCTTC
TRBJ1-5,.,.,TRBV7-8,CASSLARVQPQHF,TGTGCCAGCAGCTTAGCCAGGGTTCAGCCCCAGCATTTT
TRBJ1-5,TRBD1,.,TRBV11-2,CASSLGQGNQPQHF,TGTGCCAGCAGCTTGGGACAGGGTAATCAGCCCCAGCATTTT
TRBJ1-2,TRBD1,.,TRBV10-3,CANSGQENYGYTF,TGTGCCAACTCTGGACAGGAAAACTATGGCTACACCTTC
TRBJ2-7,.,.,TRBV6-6,CASSSPTGFYEQYF,TGTGCCAGCAGTTCGCCTACAGGTTTCTACGAGCAGTACTTC
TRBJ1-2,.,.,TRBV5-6,CASSLLRATIYGYTF,TGTGCCAGCAGCTTATTGCGGGCGACGATCTATGGCTACACCTTC
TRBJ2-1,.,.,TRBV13,CASSTGGEGAQNEQFF,TGTGCCAGCAGCACGGGAGGGGAGGGGGCGCAGAATGAGCAGTTCTTC
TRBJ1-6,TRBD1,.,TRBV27,CASRGQGEQSPLHF,TGTGCCAGCCGCGGACAGGGTGAGCAATCACCCCTCCACTTT
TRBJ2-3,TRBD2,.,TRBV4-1,CASSQDVQRGNGRDTQYF,TGCGCCAGCAGCCAAGATGTTCAGCGGGGAAACGGGAGAGATACGCAGTATTTT
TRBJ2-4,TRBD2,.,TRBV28,CASSLAETSRNIQYF,TGTGCCAGCAGCCTCGCCGAGACTAGCCGGAACATTCAGTACTTC
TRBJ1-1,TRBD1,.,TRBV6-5,CASGGRGRLFTEAFF,TGTGCCAGCGGGGGCAGGGGGCGCCTGTTTACTGAAGCTTTCTTT
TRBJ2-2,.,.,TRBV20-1,CSALPGELFF,TGCAGTGCCCTACCCGGGGAGCTGTTTTTT
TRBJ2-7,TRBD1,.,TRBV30,CAWGTGTGLWEQYF,TGTGCCTGGGGGACGGGGACAGGGTTGTGGGAGCAGTACTTC
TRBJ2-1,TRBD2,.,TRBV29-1,CSVEGLGRGDNEQFF,TGCAGCGTTGAGGGACTAGGAAGGGGAGACAATGAGCAGTTCTTC
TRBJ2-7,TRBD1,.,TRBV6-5,CASSFGQGLAYEQYF,TGTGCCAGCAGTTTCGGACAGGGTCTGGCCTACGAGCAGTACTTC
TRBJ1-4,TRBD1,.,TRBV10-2,CASRTTGESNEKLFF,TGCGCCAGCAGAACTACAGGGGAATCAAATGAAAAACTGTTTTTT
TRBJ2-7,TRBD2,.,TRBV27,CASSSGTSGRQYF,TGTGCCAGCAGTTCCGGGACTAGCGGGAGGCAGTACTTC
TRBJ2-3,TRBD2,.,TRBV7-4,CASSALAGVQDTQYF,TGTGCCAGCAGCGCGCTAGCGGGAGTACAAGATACGCAGTATTTT
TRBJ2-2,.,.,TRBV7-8,CASSLKGTGELFF,TGTGCCAGCAGCTTAAAGGGGACCGGGGAGCTGTTTTTT
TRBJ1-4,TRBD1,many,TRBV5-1,CASSSQGLEKLFF,TGCGCCAGCAGCTCACAGGGGTTAGAAAAACTGTTTTTT
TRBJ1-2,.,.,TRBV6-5,CASISPTVYGYTF,TGTGCCAGCATTTCGCCGACAGTCTATGGCTACACCTTC
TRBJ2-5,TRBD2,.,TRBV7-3,CASSPTGLAEETQYF,TGTGCCAGCAGCCCCACCGGACTAGCGGAAGAGACCCAGTACTTC
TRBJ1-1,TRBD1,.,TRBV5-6,CASSFDRGSTEAFF,TGTGCCAGCAGCTTCGACAGGGGAAGCACTGAAGCTTTCTTT
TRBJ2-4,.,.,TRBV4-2,CASSLDLAKNIQYF,TGTGCCAGCAGCCTTGACTTAGCCAAAAACATTCAGTACTTC
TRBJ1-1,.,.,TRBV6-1,CASSYSPGATEAFF,TGTGCCAGCAGTTATTCTCCAGGGGCCACTGAAGCTTTCTTT
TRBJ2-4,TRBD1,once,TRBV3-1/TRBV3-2,CASSLARRGPGQGYSIQYF,TGTGCCAGCAGCCTGGCAAGACGGGGACCGGGACAGGGGTATAGCATTCAGTACTTC
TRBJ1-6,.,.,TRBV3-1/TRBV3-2,CASSPRDSPLHF,TGTGCCAGCAGCCCGCGGGATTCACCCCTCCACTTT
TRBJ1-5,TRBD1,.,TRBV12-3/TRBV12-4,CASSQTGHQPQHF,TGTGCCAGCAGCCAGACAGGGCATCAGCCCCAGCATTTT
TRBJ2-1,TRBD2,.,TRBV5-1,CASSLALAGGLGNEQFF,TGCGCCAGCAGCTTGGCCCTAGCGGGGGGGCTGGGCAATGAGCAGTTCTTC
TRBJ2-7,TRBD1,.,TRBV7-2,CASSIQDRPSYEQYF,TGTGCCAGCTCGATCCAGGACAGGCCCTCCTACGAGCAGTACTTC
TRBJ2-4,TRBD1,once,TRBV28,CASSTRTGGDIQYF,TGTGCCAGCAGCACAAGGACAGGGGGGGACATTCAGTACTTC
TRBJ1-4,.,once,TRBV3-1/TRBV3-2,CASSQDPSHEKLFF,TGTGCCAGCAGCCAAGATCCGAGTCATGAAAAACTGTTTTTT